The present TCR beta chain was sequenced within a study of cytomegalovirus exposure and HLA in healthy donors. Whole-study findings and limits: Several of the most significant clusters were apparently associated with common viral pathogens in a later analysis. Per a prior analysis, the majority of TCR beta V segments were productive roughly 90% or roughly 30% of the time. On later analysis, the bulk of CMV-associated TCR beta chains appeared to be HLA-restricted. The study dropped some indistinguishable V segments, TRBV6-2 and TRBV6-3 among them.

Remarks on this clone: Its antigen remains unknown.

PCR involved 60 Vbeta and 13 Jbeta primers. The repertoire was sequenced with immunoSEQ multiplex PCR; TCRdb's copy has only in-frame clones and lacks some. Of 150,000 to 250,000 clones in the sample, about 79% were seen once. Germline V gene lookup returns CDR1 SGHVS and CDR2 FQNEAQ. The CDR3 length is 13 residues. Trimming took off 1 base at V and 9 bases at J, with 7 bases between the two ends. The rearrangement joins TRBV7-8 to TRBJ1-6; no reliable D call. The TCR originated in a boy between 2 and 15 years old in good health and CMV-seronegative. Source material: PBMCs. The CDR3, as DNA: TGTGCCAGCAGCTTAGTCTTCGGTTCACCCCTCCACTTT. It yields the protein CASSLVFGSPLHF.